Below, one T cell receptor (beta chain) is given with its context. This record comes from a study of OX40 agonist ivuxolimab in advanced cancers. Across the study: Of mixed ages from 23 to 79 and averaging about 60 years, the group was roughly 85% male.

V gave up 4 bases and J gave up 0 bases; unmatched junction bases: 7. CDR3 size: 15 residues. Germline V CDR1 and CDR2: SGHKS, YYEKEE (reference sequence). The repertoire was sequenced with immunoSEQ multiplex PCR; TCRdb's copy has only in-frame clones and lacks some. The profile covers fewer than 80,000 clones, with 60% to 80% appearing a single time and about 1.6% taken by the ten largest. The source material was CD4+ or CD8+ T cells sorted from blood, sampled in a trial of the OX40 agonist ivuxolimab. The origin of this receptor is an adult with an advanced solid tumor such as melanoma, head and neck, liver or kidney cancer. The genes are TRBV5-5 and TRBJ2-7; TRBD2 matches 7 bases. The CDR3 here is CASSVAAGNSYEQYF. The CDR3 DNA reads TGTGCCAGCAGCGTCGCAGCGGGGAACTCCTACGAGCAGTACTTC.